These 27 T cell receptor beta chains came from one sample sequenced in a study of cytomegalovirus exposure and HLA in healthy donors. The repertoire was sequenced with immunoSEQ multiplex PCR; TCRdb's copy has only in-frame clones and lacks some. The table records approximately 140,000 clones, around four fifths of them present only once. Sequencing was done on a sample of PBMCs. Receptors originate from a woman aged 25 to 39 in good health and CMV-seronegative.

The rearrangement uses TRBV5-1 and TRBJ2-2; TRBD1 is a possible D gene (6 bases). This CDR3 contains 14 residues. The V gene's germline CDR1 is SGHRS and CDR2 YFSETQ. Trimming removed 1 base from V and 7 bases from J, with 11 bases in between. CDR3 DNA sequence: TGCGCCAGCAGCTTGTTGGGACAAGGCGGGGAGCTGTTTTTT. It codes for CASSLLGQGGELFF.

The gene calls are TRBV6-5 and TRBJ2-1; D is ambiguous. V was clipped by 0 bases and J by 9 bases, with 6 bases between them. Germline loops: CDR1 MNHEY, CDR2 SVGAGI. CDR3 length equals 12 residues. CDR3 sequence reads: CASSYSDTEQFF. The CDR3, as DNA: TGTGCCAGCAGTTACTCTGACACTGAGCAGTTCTTC.

The CDR3 coding sequence is TGCAGCGTTGATCGGGGGGGCAGAGATTCCCCCTCAGGCCTCACTGAAGCTTTCTTT. Protein product: CSVDRGGRDSPSGLTEAFF. The chain uses TRBV29-1 and TRBJ1-1; possible D gene TRBD1, 6 bases. V was trimmed by 3 bases and J by 4 bases, leaving 30 bases between them. From germline, CDR1 is SQVTM and CDR2 ANQGSEA. The CDR3 length is 19 residues. Full variable domain (remainder filled in from reference TRBV29-1 and TRBJ1-1): SAVISQKPSRDICQRGTSLTIQCQVDSQVTMMFWYRQQPGQSLTLIATANQGSEATYESGFVIDKFPISRPNLTFSTLTVSNMSPEDSSIYLCSVDRGGRDSPSGLTEAFFGQGTRLTVV.

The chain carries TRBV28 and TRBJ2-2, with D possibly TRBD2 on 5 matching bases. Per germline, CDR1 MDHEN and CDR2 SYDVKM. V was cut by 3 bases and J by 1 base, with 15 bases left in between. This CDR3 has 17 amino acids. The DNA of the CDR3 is TGTGCCAGCAGTTTGAGGGTCCACACTCTGAACACCGGGGAGCTGTTTTTT. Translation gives CASSLRVHTLNTGELFF.

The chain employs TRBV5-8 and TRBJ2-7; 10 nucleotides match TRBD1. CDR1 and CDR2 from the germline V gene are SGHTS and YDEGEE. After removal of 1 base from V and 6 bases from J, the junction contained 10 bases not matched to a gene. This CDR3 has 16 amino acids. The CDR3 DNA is TGTGCCAGCAGCTTGAGACCGGGACAGGGGACGGGCGAGCAGTACTTC. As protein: CASSLRPGQGTGEQYF.

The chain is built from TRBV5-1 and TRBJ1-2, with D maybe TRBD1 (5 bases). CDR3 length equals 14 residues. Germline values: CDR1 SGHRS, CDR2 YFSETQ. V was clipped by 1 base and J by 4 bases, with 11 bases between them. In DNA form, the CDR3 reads TGCGCCAGCAGCTTGACCAGGGACTCCTATGGCTACACCTTC. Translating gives CASSLTRDSYGYTF.

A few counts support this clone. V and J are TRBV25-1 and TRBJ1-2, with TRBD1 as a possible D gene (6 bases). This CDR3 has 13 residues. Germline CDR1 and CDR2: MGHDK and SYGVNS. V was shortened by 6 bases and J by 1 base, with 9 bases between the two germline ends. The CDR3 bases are TGTGCCAGCAGGGACAGCCTTAACTATGGCTACACCTTC. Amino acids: CASRDSLNYGYTF.

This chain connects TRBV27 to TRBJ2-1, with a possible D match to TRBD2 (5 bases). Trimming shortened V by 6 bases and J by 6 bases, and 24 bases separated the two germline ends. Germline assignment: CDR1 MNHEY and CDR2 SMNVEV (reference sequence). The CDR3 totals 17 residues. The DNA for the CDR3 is TGTGCCAGCAGCGCTCGAGCAACCCCAACGGGAATCAATGAGCAGTTCTTC. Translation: CASSARATPTGINEQFF.

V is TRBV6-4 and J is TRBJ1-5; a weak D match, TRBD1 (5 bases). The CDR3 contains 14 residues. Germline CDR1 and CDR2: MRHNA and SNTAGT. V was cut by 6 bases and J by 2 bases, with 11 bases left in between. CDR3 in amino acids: CASRVQACNQPQHF. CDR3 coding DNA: TGTGCCAGCAGGGTACAGGCCTGCAATCAGCCCCAGCATTTT.

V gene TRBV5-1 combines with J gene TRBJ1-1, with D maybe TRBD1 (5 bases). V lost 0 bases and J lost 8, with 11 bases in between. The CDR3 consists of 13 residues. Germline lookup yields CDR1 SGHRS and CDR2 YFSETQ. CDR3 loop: CASSLAGRTEAFF. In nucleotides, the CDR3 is TGCGCCAGCAGCTTGGCGGGCAGGACAGAAGCTTTCTTT. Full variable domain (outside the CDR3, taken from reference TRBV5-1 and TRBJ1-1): KAGVTQTPRYLIKTRGQQVTLSCSPISGHRSVSWYQQTPGQGLQFLFEYFSETQRNKGNFPGRFSGRQFSNSRSEMNVSTLELGDSALYLCASSLAGRTEAFFGQGTRLTVV.

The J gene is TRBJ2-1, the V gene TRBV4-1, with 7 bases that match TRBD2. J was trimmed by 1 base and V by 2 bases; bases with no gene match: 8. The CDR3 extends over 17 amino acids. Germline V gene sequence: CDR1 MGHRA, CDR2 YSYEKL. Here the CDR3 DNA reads TGCGCCAGCAGCCAACCCGGGACTACCTTATCCTACAATGAGCAGTTCTTC. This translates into CASSQPGTTLSYNEQFF.

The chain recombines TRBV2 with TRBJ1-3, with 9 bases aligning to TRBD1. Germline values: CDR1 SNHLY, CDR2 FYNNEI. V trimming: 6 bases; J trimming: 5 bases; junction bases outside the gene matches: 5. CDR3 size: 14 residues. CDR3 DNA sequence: TGTGCCAGCAGGCCCGGACAGGGGAGAAACACCATATATTTT. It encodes CASRPGQGRNTIYF. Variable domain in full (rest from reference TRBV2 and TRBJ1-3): EPEVTQTPSHQVTQMGQEVILRCVPISNHLYFYWYRQILGQKVEFLVSFYNNEISEKSEIFDDQFSVERPDGSNFTLKIRSTKLEDSAMYFCASRPGQGRNTIYFGEGSWLTVV.

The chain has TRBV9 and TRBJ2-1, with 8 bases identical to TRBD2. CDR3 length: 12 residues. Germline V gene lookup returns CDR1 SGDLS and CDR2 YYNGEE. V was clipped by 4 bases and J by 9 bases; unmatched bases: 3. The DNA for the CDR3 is TGTGCCAGCAGCCCGGGGGGGGGTGAGCAGTTCTTC. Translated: CASSPGGGEQFF.

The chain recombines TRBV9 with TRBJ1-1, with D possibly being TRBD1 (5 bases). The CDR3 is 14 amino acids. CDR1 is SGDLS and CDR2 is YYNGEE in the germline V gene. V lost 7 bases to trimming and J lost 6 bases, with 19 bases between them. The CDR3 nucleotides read TGTGCCAGCGCCAAGGGGCAGGTAGTGGCTGAAGCTTTCTTT. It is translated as CASAKGQVVAEAFF.

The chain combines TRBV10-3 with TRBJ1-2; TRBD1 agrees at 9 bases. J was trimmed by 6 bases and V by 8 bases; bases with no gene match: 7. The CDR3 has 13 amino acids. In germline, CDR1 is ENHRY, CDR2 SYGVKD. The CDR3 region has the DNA TGTGCCATCGGCTGGGACAGGGAGGATGGCTACACCTTC. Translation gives CAIGWDREDGYTF.

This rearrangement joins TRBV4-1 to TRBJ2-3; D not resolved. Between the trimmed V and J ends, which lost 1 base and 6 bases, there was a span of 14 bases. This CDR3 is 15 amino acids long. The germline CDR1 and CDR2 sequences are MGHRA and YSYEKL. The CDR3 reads CASSQGPAAPDTQYF. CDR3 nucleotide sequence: TGCGCCAGCAGCCAAGGCCCGGCAGCGCCGGATACGCAGTATTTT.

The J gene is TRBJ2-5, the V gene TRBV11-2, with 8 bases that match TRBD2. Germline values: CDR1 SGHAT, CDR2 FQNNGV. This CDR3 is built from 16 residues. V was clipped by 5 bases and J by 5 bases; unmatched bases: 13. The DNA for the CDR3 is TGTGCCAGCAGCCTAGGGGTACAGGGCGGGGGGGAGACCCAGTACTTC. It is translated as CASSLGVQGGGETQYF.

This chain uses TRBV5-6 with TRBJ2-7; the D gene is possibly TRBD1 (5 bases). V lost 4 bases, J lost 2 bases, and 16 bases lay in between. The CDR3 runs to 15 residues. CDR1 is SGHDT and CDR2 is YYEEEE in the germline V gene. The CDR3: CASSRRAGRPYEQYF. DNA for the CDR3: TGTGCCAGCAGCCGTCGTGCAGGGCGTCCCTACGAGCAGTACTTC.

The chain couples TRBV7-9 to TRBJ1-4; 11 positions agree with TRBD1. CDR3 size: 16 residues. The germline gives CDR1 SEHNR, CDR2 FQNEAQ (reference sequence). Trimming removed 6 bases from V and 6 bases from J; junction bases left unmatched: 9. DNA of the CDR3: TGTGCCAGCAGAGGACATCCGGGACAGGGGGATGAAAAACTGTTTTTT. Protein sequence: CASRGHPGQGDEKLFF.

The CDR3 loop reads CASSKEGTYYGYTF. The CDR3 nucleotides are TGTGCCAGTAGTAAGGAGGGAACTTACTATGGCTACACCTTC. The J gene is TRBJ1-2, the V gene TRBV19; D not certain. CDR1 is LNHDA, CDR2 SQIVND, per germline (reference sequence). This CDR3 is built from 14 residues. V was clipped by 4 bases and J by 3 bases, with 12 bases between them.

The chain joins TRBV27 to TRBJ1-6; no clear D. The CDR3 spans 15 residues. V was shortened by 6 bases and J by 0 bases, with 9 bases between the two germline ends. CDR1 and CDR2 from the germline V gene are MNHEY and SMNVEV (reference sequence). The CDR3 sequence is CASRGGASYNSPLHF. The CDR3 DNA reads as TGTGCCAGCAGGGGAGGAGCCTCCTATAATTCACCCCTCCACTTT.

CDR3 sequence reads: CASTPSGSNQPQHF. CDR3 DNA: TGTGCCAGCACCCCCTCCGGGAGCAATCAGCCCCAGCATTTT. The chain joins TRBV6-6 to TRBJ1-5; D is uncertain. The CDR3 loop spans 14 amino acids. V was cut by 7 bases and J by 1 base, with 11 bases left in between. CDR1 MNHNY and CDR2 SVGAGI come from the germline V gene (reference sequence).

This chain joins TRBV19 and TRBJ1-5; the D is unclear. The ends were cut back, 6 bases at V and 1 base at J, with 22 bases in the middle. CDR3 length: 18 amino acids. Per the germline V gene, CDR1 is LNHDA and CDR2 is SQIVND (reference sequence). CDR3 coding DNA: TGTGCCAGTAGAAGTCCGGGCCCCTCGGGAGGAAGCAATCAGCCCCAGCATTTT. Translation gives CASRSPGPSGGSNQPQHF.

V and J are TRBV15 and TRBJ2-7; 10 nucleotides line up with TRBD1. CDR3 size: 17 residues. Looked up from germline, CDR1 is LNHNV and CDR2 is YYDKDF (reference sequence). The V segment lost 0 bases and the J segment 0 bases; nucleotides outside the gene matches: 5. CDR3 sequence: CATSRDSWTGGSYEQYF. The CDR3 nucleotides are TGTGCCACCAGCAGAGATTCCTGGACAGGGGGCTCCTACGAGCAGTACTTC.

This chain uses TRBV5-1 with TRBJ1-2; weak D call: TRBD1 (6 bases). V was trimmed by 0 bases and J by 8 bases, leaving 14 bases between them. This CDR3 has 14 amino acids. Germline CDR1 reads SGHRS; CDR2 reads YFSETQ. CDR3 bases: TGCGCCAGCAGCTTGGACAGGGTAGGGCACGGCTACACCTTC. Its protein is CASSLDRVGHGYTF.

The CDR3 sequence is CASSYRDTQETQYF. The CDR3 DNA reads as TGTGCCAGCAGCTACAGGGACACCCAAGAGACCCAGTACTTC. The gene calls are TRBV5-6 and TRBJ2-5; weak D call: TRBD1 (6 bases). CDR1 and CDR2 from the germline V gene are SGHDT and YYEEEE. Between the trimmed V and J ends, which lost 3 bases and 1 base, there was a span of 10 bases. The CDR3 extends over 14 amino acids.

Written as DNA, the CDR3 is TGTGCCAGCTCACCGATGGCAGGGGGCTACACTGAAGCTTTCTTT. It translates to CASSPMAGGYTEAFF. The chain employs TRBV18 and TRBJ1-1; 8 bases are shared with TRBD1. There are 15 residues in the CDR3. The germline V gene encodes CDR1 KGHSH and CDR2 LQKENI. Trimming at V came to 3 bases and at J to 3 bases, leaving 6 bases not matched to a gene.